Described below is a single TCR beta chain sequence and its context. No antigen is known for it. V lost 0 bases to trimming and J lost 8 bases, with 19 bases between them. The CDR3 length is 17 residues. Germline values: CDR1 MNHEY, CDR2 SVGEGT. Extraction yielded at least 6 micrograms of total RNA per sample. It was with a sample-barcoded 5' primer and a J-beta primer mix that a second PCR of roughly 7 to 12 cycles was run. Every sample produced at least 3 million CDR3-containing paired-end reads. TCRdb re-called the 5' RACE reads with MiXCR, one entry per CDR3 protein. This sample has about 570,000 distinct CDR3 sequences; 27% occur once, and the top ten carry under 20%. The data belong to a study of blood T cells in healthy people across ages. Whole-study results and caveats: Age showed a roughly linear inverse relationship with TCR beta diversity per million T cells. Changes in expanded clonotypes were possibly confounded, as the CMV status of donors was unknown.

The sequenced sample was blood. The receptor comes from a woman in her 70s in good health. The V and J genes are TRBV6-2 or TRBV6-3 and TRBJ1-4; possibly TRBD1 for D (5 bases). CDR3 in DNA: TGTGCCAGCAGTTACTCGACGTTGTCAGGGAGGAGGGAAAAACTGTTTTTT. It encodes CASSYSTLSGRREKLFF.